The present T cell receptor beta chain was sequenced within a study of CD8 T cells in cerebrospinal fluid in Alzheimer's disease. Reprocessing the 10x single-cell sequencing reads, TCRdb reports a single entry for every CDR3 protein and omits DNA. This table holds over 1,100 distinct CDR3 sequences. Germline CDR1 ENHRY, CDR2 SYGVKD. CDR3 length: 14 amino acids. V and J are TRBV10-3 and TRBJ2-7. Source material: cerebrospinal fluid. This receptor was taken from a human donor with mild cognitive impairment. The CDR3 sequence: CAISEEVGAYEQYF.